This is a list of T cell receptor beta chains from one sample in a study of blood T cell repertoires in COVID-19. This table comes from immunoSEQ multiplex PCR, and its TCRdb copy is limited to in-frame clones, with some not included. The table records about 300,000 clones, 90% of them present only once. The specimen sequenced was peripheral blood. These receptors were obtained from a woman aged 30 to 39 with COVID-19, enrolled during active disease. CDR3s include the opening cysteine and the closing phenylalanine or tryptophan. The D gene is left open where the match is weak. A clone size is listed for some rows: how often the clone was seen (once, few, many), or a class if it is expanded.

j_call,clone_size,d_call,v_call,cdr3_nt,cdr3_aa
TRBJ2-2,NA,TRBD1,TRBV9,TGTGCCAGCAGCCGACAGGGGAACACCGGGGAGCTGTTTTTT,CASSRQGNTGELFF
TRBJ1-2,NA,NA,TRBV6-2/TRBV6-3,TGTGCCAGCAGCCCAGGGAGAGGTGGCTACACCTTC,CASSPGRGGYTF
TRBJ1-1,NA,NA,TRBV28,TGTGTCAGCAGTTCCTCTCTGAACACTGAAGCTTTCTTT,CVSSSSLNTEAFF
TRBJ1-6,NA,TRBD1,TRBV19,TGTGCCAGTAGTTTATCGACAGGGCCCCTTTCCGGACCCCTCCACTTT,CASSLSTGPLSGPLHF
TRBJ1-1,once,NA,TRBV24-1,TGTGCCACCGCCAAGAGTGGGAACACTGAAGCTTTCTTT,CATAKSGNTEAFF
TRBJ2-7,NA,NA,TRBV11-2,TGTGCCAGCAGCTTAGAGGGGCTACCCACCTACGAGCAGTACTTC,CASSLEGLPTYEQYF
TRBJ1-4,NA,NA,TRBV6-1,TGTGCCAGCAGTGGCCTCCCAGGCAGGGATCTTGAAAAACTGTTTTTT,CASSGLPGRDLEKLFF
TRBJ1-6,NA,NA,TRBV11-3,TGTGCCAGCAGCCGAGGCCCCCTTTCACCCCTCCACTTT,CASSRGPLSPLHF
TRBJ2-1,NA,TRBD2,TRBV5-4,TGTGCCAGCAGTTCGACTAGCGGGAGGGCCTATGAGCAGTTCTTC,CASSSTSGRAYEQFF
TRBJ2-1,NA,TRBD2,TRBV10-3,TGTGCCATCAGACGACGGGGGGGTGACAATGAGCAGTTCTTC,CAIRRRGGDNEQFF
TRBJ2-7,once,NA,TRBV5-1,TGCGCCAGCAGCCTGCTACAGGGCTACTCCTACGAGCAGTACTTC,CASSLLQGYSYEQYF
TRBJ2-7,NA,NA,TRBV28,TGTGCCAGCAGCCCTAGTGGGGGGGCGTTATACGAGCAGTACTTC,CASSPSGGALYEQYF
TRBJ2-4,NA,NA,TRBV21-1,TGTGCCAGCATCCCCGGGACAGGGTTCAATGTCAAGGGCAAAAACATTCAGTACTTC,CASIPGTGFNVKGKNIQYF
TRBJ2-1,once,TRBD1,TRBV9,TGTGCCAGCAGCGTATGGACAGGGAGCTACAATGAGCAGTTCTTC,CASSVWTGSYNEQFF
TRBJ2-4,NA,TRBD2,TRBV27,TGTGCCAGCAGACTAGCGGCCTTGGACAAAAACATTCAGTACTTC,CASRLAALDKNIQYF
TRBJ1-1,NA,TRBD1,TRBV18,TGTGCCAGCTCACAGCTAATTGTGACAGGGGACACTGAAGCTTTCTTT,CASSQLIVTGDTEAFF
TRBJ2-7,NA,NA,TRBV4-2,TGTGCCAGCAGCCAAGGATTCTTTAGCGGCCCCTACGAGCAGTACTTC,CASSQGFFSGPYEQYF
TRBJ2-7,NA,TRBD1,TRBV6-2/TRBV6-3,TGTGCCAGCAGTTATTGGACAGGCTACGAGCAGTACTTC,CASSYWTGYEQYF
TRBJ1-2,NA,NA,TRBV4-1,TGCGCCAGCAGCCATCCGACAGGAATAAACTATGGCTACACCTTC,CASSHPTGINYGYTF
TRBJ1-1,NA,NA,TRBV6-6,TGTGCCAGCAGTTACTCGGAGGCAAACACTGAAGCTTTCTTT,CASSYSEANTEAFF
TRBJ1-4,NA,NA,TRBV4-1,TGCGCCAGCAGCCACCCCCGGGTACCTAATGAAAAACTGTTTTTT,CASSHPRVPNEKLFF
TRBJ1-4,NA,NA,TRBV18,TGTGCCAGCTCTAACAGGTCGTTTAATGAAAAACTGTTTTTT,CASSNRSFNEKLFF
TRBJ1-2,NA,TRBD1,TRBV18,TGTGCCAGCTCACGGACAGGGGGCTATGGCTACACCTTC,CASSRTGGYGYTF
TRBJ2-2,NA,NA,TRBV3-1/TRBV3-2,TGTGCCAGCAGCTCACAAAGCGGGGAGCTGTTTTTT,CASSSQSGELFF
TRBJ2-7,NA,NA,TRBV4-3,TGCGCCAGCAGCCAAGAGGGCCTCTACGAGCAGTACTTC,CASSQEGLYEQYF
TRBJ2-1,NA,NA,TRBV6-5,TGTGCCAGCAGTTACTCGACAAGCAATGAGCAGTTCTTC,CASSYSTSNEQFF
TRBJ2-7,once,NA,TRBV5-1,TGCGCCAGCAACCCAGGACTGGCCTCCTACGAGCAGTACTTC,CASNPGLASYEQYF
TRBJ2-7,few,TRBD1,TRBV19,TGTGCCAGTAGTGCCTCGGGACAGGGGTACGAGCAGTACTTC,CASSASGQGYEQYF